What follows are 19 T cell receptor beta chains derived from one specimen sequenced in a study of T cell repertoires in aging, cancer and after chemotherapy. Peripheral blood genomic DNA, not sorted cells or RNA, was the template. Rearranged V-D-J TRB sequences were amplified with a mixed TRB-A/B primer pool. Each CDR3 protein is one row after TCRdb ran MiXCR on the multiplex PCR reads. The sample includes some 9,600 distinct CDR3 sequences, about 40% seen only once; the top ten take roughly 1.5%. Sequenced sample: blood. The origin of the receptors is a human donor in good health.

A few counts support this clonotype. The V and J genes are TRBV27 and TRBJ2-5; D not certain. The CDR3 consists of 14 residues. Deletions cut 4 bases from V and 0 bases from J, with 9 bases between. Germline CDR1 MNHEY, CDR2 SMNVEV (reference sequence). CDR3 nucleotide sequence: TGTGCCAGCAGTTCAAGTTATGACCAAGAGACCCAGTACTTC. Protein sequence: CASSSSYDQETQYF.

This CDR3 is CAWSGGGHQPQHF. Written as DNA, the CDR3 is TGTGCCTGGAGTGGCGGGGGCCATCAGCCCCAGCATTTT. The V and J genes are TRBV30 and TRBJ1-5; possibly TRBD1 for D (6 bases). The CDR3 has 13 residues. Trimming cost V 1 base and J 5 bases, with 9 bases left between them. Germline CDR1 GTSNPN, CDR2 SVGIG (reference sequence).

The J gene is TRBJ2-3, the V gene TRBV6-1; 7 bases map to TRBD1. CDR1 is MNHNS and CDR2 is SASEGT in the germline V gene. V was pared by 5 bases and J by 1 base, with 6 bases of the junction left unmatched. This CDR3 spans 15 amino acids. The CDR3 region is CASSYLGGGTDTQYF. The CDR3 DNA reads TGTGCCAGCAGTTACCTAGGGGGCGGCACAGATACGCAGTATTTT.

This clonotype was counted only a few times. This rearrangement joins TRBV20-1 to TRBJ2-7; D unresolved. This CDR3 has 13 residues. The V end lost 1 base, the J end lost 0 bases, and 7 bases lay between the germline ends. Germline CDR1 reads DFQATT; CDR2 reads SNEGSKA (reference sequence). The CDR3 spells CSARAGGSYEQYF. CDR3 coding DNA: TGCAGTGCTAGAGCGGGCGGCTCCTACGAGCAGTACTTC.

In its sample, this clonotype was seen a few times. The genes are TRBV11-2 and TRBJ2-7, with TRBD1 matching over 8 bases. This CDR3 contains 17 residues. The germline CDR1 and CDR2 sequences are SGHAT and FQNNGV. The ends lost 5 bases at V and 1 base at J; junction bases unmatched: 13. CDR3 residues: CASSMSTGGLASYEQYF. The CDR3 DNA follows: TGTGCCAGCAGCATGTCTACAGGGGGACTGGCATCCTACGAGCAGTACTTC.

The chain carries TRBV20-1 and TRBJ1-1; no reliable D call. The CDR3 is 12 amino acids. V shed 6 bases and J shed 0 bases, with 8 bases lying between them. CDR1 and CDR2 (germline): DFQATT, SNEGSKA (reference sequence). CDR3 protein: CSAGALNTEAFF. The CDR3 DNA reads as TGCAGTGCGGGAGCGTTGAACACTGAAGCTTTCTTT.

V is TRBV7-2 and J is TRBJ1-6; 10 nucleotides align to TRBD1. The CDR3 has 14 residues. Losses at the gene ends were 5 bases for V and 9 bases for J; bases not matched to a gene: 4. The germline CDR1 and CDR2 sequences are SGHTA and FQGNSA. CDR3 protein: CASSPGTGVSPLHF. The CDR3 DNA follows: TGTGCCAGCAGCCCGGGGACAGGGGTTTCACCCCTCCACTTT.

V usage is TRBV12-3 or TRBV12-4 and J usage is TRBJ2-1; D possibly corresponds to TRBD2 (6 bases). Trimming removed 3 bases at V and 7 bases at J, with 16 bases between. The CDR3 sequence is 15 residues long. CDR3 in DNA: TGTGCCAGCAGTTTTTGGGGGGTCCGTGGGAATGAGCAGTTCTTC. Residues: CASSFWGVRGNEQFF.

J is TRBJ1-5 and V is TRBV19; the match to TRBD1 covers 9 bases. CDR3 length equals 16 residues. Germline V gene lookup returns CDR1 LNHDA and CDR2 SQIVND (reference sequence). Unmatched junction bases numbered 9, after V lost 4 bases and J lost 5 bases. CDR3 in amino acids: CASSSLDRGSDQPQHF. The DNA for the CDR3 is TGTGCCAGTAGTAGTCTGGACAGGGGCAGCGATCAGCCCCAGCATTTT.

This clonotype appeared once. This chain links TRBV28 with TRBJ1-2; no firm D call. Trimming shortened V by 1 base and J by 0 bases, and 12 bases separated the two germline ends. Germline V gene data show CDR1 as MDHEN and CDR2 as SYDVKM. The CDR3 is 16 residues long. The CDR3: CASSLLAGGTNYGYTF. The DNA for the CDR3 is TGTGCCAGCAGTTTATTAGCAGGCGGAACTAACTATGGCTACACCTTC.

This chain uses TRBV6-1 with TRBJ2-1, with a possible D match to TRBD2 (6 bases). The germline V gene encodes CDR1 MNHNS and CDR2 SASEGT. This CDR3 has 12 residues. V was trimmed by 7 bases and J by 5 bases, leaving 9 bases between them. Here the CDR3 reads CASTGLNNEQFF. DNA of the CDR3: TGTGCCAGCACCGGACTAAACAATGAGCAGTTCTTC.

This clonotype was recorded a few times. The chain joins TRBV6-6 to TRBJ2-4, with D possibly TRBD2 on 7 matching bases. Germline CDR1 is MNHNY and CDR2 is SVGAGI (reference sequence). The germline V and J ends were trimmed by 5 bases and 8 bases, with 22 bases remaining between them. This CDR3 has 16 amino acids. The CDR3 coding sequence is TGTGCCAGCAGTGATGCTAGACGGGGGGCGAAGGACATTCAGTACTTC. Its translation: CASSDARRGAKDIQYF.

The J gene is TRBJ1-5, the V gene TRBV7-3; weak D call: TRBD1 (5 bases). This CDR3 region has 14 residues. Deletions cut 3 bases from V and 3 bases from J, with 9 bases between. CDR1 and CDR2 from the germline V gene are SGHTA and FQGTGA. CDR3 nucleotides: TGTGCCAGCAGCTTGCAGGGCAACAATCAGCCCCAGCATTTT. It specifies CASSLQGNNQPQHF.

V gene TRBV6-5 combines with J gene TRBJ2-3; 11 bases match TRBD2. CDR1 MNHEY and CDR2 SVGAGI come from the germline V gene. The CDR3 contains 14 residues. Losses at the gene ends were 6 bases for V and 1 base for J; bases not matched to a gene: 0. CDR3 bases: TGTGCCAGCAGGACTAGCGGGGGCACAGATACGCAGTATTTT. Protein product: CASRTSGGTDTQYF.

This chain uses TRBV7-2 with TRBJ2-3; no firm D call. The ends were cut back, 4 bases at V and 2 bases at J, with 4 bases in the middle. The CDR3 consists of 12 residues. Germline V lookup: CDR1 SGHTA, CDR2 FQGNSA. The CDR3 sequence: CASSSYTDTQYF. The CDR3 DNA follows: TGTGCCAGCAGCTCCTACACAGATACGCAGTATTTT.

This clonotype has just a few counts. This rearrangement joins TRBV7-2 to TRBJ2-5; D call uncertain. V was trimmed by 6 bases and J by 7 bases, leaving 12 bases between them. The germline CDR1 and CDR2 sequences are SGHTA and FQGNSA. This CDR3 has 12 amino acids. The chain's CDR3 is CASSQTPGTQYF. The CDR3, as DNA: TGTGCCAGCAGTCAGACTCCGGGGACCCAGTACTTC.

This clonotype was seen a single time. The chain is built from TRBV6-5 and TRBJ2-3, with 7 bases lining up with TRBD2. Trimming took 6 bases from V and 4 from J; bases not matched to a gene: 7. The length of the CDR3 is 14 residues. The germline CDR1 and CDR2 sequences are MNHEY and SVGAGI. The CDR3 sequence: CASSDSAGPDTQYF. The CDR3 nucleotides read TGTGCCAGCAGCGACTCAGCGGGGCCAGATACGCAGTATTTT.

This clonotype came up a few times. A read error may account for a junction end that differs from germline. CDR3 sequence (DNA): TGTGCCACCAGTGATACAACAGGGGAAGAGACCCAGTACTTT. This codes for CATSDTTGEETQYF. This chain connects TRBV24-1 to TRBJ2-5; TRBD1 matches 7 bases. The CDR3 extends over 14 amino acids. Germline loops: CDR1 KGHDR, CDR2 SFDVKD.

To note about this clonotype: An end of the junction does not agree with germline; a read error may underlie this. V usage is TRBV6-4 and J usage is TRBJ1-4; D remains ambiguous. This CDR3 spans 14 amino acids. The V gene's germline CDR1 is MRHNA and CDR2 SNTAGT. The CDR3 sequence is CASSYSQEHEKLFF. CDR3 in DNA: TGTGCCAGCAGTTACTCGCAGGAACATGAAAAACTGTTTTTT.